The present entry profiles one T cell receptor beta chain with its context. Its antigen is not identified. These data come from a study of shared clonotypes between healthy human individuals. V was clipped by 7 bases and J by 1 base, with 16 bases between them. CDR1 LNHDA and CDR2 SQIVND come from the germline V gene (reference sequence). The length of the CDR3 is 15 residues. The donors were adults (healthy and HIV-negative) with no recent acute infections or vaccinations. General study results and limits: On the whole, naive subsets had larger estimated richness than memory subsets had.

Libraries were prepared by immunoSEQ multiplex PCR; TCRdb keeps only in-frame clonotypes and omits some of them. The table shows about 2,500,000 clones, with more than 80% occurring only once. The chain is built from TRBV19 and TRBJ1-2; D uncertain. The source of this sequence is a man aged 18 to 30 in good health. The sequenced sample was naive CD4+ T cells sorted from blood. Specified subset: CD45RA+ positively selected. CDR3 coding DNA: TGTGCCAGTACAAATGACCTTTCTCATAACTATGGCTACACCTTC. This encodes CASTNDLSHNYGYTF.